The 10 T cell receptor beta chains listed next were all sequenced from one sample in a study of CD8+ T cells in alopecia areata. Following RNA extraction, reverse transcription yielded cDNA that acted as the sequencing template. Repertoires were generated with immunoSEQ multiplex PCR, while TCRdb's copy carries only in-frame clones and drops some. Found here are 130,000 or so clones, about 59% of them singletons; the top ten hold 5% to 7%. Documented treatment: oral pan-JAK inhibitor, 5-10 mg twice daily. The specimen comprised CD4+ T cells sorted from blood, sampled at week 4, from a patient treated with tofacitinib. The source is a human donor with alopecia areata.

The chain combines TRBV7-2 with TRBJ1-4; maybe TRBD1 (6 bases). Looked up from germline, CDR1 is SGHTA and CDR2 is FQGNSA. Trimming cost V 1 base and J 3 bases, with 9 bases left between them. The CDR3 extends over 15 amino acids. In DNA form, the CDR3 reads TGTGCCAGCAGCTTAGTGGGGGCCCCTAATGAAAAACTGTTTTTT. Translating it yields CASSLVGAPNEKLFF. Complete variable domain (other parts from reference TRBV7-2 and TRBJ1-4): GAGVSQSPSNKVTEKGKDVELRCDPISGHTALYWYRQSLGQGLEFLIYFQGNSAPDKSGLPSDRFSAERTGGSVSTLTIQRTQQEDSAVYLCASSLVGAPNEKLFFGSGTQLSVL.

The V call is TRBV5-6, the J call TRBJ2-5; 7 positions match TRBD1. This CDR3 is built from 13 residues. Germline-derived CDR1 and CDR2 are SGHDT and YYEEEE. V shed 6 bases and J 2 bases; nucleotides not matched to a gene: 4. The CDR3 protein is CASNRQGQETQYF. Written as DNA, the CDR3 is TGTGCCAGCAACAGACAGGGTCAAGAGACCCAGTACTTC.

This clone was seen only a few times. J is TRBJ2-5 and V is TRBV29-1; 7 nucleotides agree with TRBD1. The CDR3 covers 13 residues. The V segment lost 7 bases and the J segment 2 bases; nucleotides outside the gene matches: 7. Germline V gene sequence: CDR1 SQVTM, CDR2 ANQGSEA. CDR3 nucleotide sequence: TGCAGCGCCCCGGGACAGTCTCAAGAGACCCAGTACTTC. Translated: CSAPGQSQETQYF.

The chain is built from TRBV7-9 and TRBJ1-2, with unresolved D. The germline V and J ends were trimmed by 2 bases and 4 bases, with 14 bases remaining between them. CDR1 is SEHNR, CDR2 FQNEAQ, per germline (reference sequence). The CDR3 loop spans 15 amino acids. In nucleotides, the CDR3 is TGTGCCAGCAGCTTACCCCAGGAGCCCTTCTATGGCTACACCTTC. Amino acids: CASSLPQEPFYGYTF.

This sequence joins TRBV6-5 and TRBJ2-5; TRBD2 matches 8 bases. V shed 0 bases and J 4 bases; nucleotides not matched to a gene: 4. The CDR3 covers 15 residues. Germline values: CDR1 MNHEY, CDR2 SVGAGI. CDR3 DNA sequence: TGTGCCAGCAGTTACTCGGGACTAGGGGGAGAGACCCAGTACTTC. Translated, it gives CASSYSGLGGETQYF.

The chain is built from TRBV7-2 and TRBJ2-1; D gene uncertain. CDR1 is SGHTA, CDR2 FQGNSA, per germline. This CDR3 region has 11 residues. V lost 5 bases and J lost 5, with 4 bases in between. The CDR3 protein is CASSPDNEQFF. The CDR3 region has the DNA TGTGCCAGCAGCCCGGACAATGAGCAGTTCTTC.

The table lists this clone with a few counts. The CDR3 protein is CSVSESETQYF. CDR3 coding DNA: TGCAGCGTTTCGGAATCGGAGACCCAGTACTTC. This chain links TRBV29-1 with TRBJ2-5; D not certain. V was trimmed by 5 bases and J by 5 bases, leaving 9 bases between them. This CDR3 has 11 amino acids. Germline values: CDR1 SQVTM, CDR2 ANQGSEA.

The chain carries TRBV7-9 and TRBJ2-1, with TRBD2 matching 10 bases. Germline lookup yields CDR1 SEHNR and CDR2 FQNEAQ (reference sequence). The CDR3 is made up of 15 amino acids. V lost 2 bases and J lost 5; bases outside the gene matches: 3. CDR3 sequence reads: CASSLRTSGDNEQFF. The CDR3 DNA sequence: TGTGCCAGCAGCTTAAGGACTAGCGGAGACAATGAGCAGTTCTTC.

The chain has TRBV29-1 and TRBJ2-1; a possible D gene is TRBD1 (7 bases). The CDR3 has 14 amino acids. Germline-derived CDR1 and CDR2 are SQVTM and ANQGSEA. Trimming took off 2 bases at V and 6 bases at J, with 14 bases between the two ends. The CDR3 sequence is CSVERLQGGNEQFF. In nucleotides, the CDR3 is TGCAGCGTTGAAAGACTTCAGGGGGGCAATGAGCAGTTCTTC.

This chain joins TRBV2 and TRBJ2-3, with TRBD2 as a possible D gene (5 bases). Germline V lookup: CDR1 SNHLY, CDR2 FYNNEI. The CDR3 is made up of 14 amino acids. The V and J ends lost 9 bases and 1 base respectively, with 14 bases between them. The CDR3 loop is CARGKAGRTDTQYF. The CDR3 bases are TGTGCCAGGGGAAAGGCGGGCCGCACAGATACGCAGTATTTT.